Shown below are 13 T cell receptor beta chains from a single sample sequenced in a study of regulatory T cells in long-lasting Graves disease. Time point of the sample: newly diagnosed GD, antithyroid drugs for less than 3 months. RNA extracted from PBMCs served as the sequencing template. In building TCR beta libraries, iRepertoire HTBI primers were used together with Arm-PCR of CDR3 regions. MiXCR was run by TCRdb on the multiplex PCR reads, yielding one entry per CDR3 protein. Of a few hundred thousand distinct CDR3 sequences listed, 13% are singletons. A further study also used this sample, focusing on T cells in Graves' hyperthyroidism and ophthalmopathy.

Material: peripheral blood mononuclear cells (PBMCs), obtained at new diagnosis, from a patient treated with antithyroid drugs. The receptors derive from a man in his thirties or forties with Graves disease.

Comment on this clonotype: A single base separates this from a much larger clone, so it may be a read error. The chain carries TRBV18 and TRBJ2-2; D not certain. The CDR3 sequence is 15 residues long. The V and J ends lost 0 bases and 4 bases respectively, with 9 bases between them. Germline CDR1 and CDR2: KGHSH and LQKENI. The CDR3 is CASSPPPAGTGELFF. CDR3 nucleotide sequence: TGTGCCAGCTCACCACCTCCGGCAGGCACCGGGGAGCTGTTTTTT.

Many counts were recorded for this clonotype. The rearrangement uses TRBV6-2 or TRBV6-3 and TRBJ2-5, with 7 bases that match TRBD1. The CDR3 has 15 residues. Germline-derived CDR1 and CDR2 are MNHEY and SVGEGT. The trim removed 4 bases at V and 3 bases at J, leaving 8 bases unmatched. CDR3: CASSWGQTGEETQYF. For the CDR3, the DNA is TGTGCCAGCAGTTGGGGACAGACCGGAGAAGAGACCCAGTACTTC.

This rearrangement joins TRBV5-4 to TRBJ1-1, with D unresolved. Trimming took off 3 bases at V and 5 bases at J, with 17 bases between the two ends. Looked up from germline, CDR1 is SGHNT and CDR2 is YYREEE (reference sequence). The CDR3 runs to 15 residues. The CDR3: CASSSPVQRGTEAFF. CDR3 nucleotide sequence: TGTGCCAGCAGCTCACCAGTCCAGCGAGGGACTGAAGCTTTCTTT. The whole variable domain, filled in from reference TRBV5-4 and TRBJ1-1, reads ETGVTQSPTHLIKTRGQQVTLRCSSQSGHNTVSWYQQALGQGPQFIFQYYREEENGRGNFPPRFSGLQFPNYSSELNVNALELDDSALYLCASSSPVQRGTEAFFGQGTRLTVV.

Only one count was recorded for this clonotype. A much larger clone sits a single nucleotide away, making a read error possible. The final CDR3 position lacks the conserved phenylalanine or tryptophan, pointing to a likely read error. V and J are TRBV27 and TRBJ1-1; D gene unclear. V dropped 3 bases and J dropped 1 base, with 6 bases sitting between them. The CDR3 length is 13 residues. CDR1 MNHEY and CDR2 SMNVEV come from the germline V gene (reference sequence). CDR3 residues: CASSFTRNTEAFL. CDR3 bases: TGTGCCAGCAGTTTCACGAGGAACACTGAAGCTTTCCTT.

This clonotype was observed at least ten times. The CDR3 DNA sequence: TGTGCCAGCAGTGATTCCGGGACAGGGCGTCACGATGAAAAACTGTTTTTT. Its translation is CASSDSGTGRHDEKLFF. The V gene is TRBV25-1, the J gene TRBJ1-4, with 9 bases that match TRBD1. Per germline, CDR1 MGHDK and CDR2 SYGVNS. The CDR3 contains 17 residues. Unmatched junction bases numbered 11, after V lost 3 bases and J lost 6 bases.

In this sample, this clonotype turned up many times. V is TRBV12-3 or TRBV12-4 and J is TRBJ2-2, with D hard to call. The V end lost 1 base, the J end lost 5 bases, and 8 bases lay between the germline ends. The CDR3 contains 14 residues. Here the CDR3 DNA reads TGTGCCAGCAGTTTAGTTCGGCAGACCGGGGAGCTGTTTTTT. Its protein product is CASSLVRQTGELFF.

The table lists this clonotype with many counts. CDR3 nucleotides: TGCAGTGCTTCTTCTAGGGCGGGAGGGCCAACCAAAAACATTCAGTACTTC. Translation: CSASSRAGGPTKNIQYF. The chain has TRBV20-1 and TRBJ2-4, with 9 positions matching TRBD2. Germline-derived CDR1 and CDR2 are DFQATT and SNEGSKA (reference sequence). There are 17 residues in the CDR3. Losses at the gene ends were 5 bases for V and 2 bases for J; bases not matched to a gene: 13.

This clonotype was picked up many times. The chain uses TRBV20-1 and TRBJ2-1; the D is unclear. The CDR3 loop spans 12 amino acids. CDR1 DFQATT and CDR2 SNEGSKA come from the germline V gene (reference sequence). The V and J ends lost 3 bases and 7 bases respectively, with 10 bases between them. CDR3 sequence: CSASQVANEQFF. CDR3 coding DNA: TGCAGTGCTAGTCAAGTAGCAAATGAGCAGTTCTTC.

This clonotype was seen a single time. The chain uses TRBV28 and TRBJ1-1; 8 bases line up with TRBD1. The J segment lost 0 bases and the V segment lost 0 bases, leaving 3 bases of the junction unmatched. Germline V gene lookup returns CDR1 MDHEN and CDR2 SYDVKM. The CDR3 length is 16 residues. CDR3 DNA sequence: TGTGCCAGCAGTTTATGGACAGGGGTCTTGAACACTGAAGCTTTCTTT. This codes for CASSLWTGVLNTEAFF. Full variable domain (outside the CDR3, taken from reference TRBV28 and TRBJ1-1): DVKVTQSSRYLVKRTGEKVFLECVQDMDHENMFWYRQDPGLGLRLIYFSYDVKMKEKGDIPEGYSVSREKKERFSLILESASTNQTSMYLCASSLWTGVLNTEAFFGQGTRLTVV.

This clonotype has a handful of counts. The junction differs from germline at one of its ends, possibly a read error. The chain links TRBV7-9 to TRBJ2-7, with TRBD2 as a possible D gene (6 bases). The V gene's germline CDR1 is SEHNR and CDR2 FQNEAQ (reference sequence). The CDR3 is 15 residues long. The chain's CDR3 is CASSLAFGSAYERYF. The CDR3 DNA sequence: TGTGCCAGCAGCTTAGCGTTCGGGAGTGCTTACGAGCGGTACTTC.

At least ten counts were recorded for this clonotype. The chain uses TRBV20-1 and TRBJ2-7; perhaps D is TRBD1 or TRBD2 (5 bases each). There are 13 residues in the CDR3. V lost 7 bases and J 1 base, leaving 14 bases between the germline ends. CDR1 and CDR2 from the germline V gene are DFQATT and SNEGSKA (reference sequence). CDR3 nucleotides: TGCAGTGGACGGGGCACAAGATCCTACGAGCAGTACTTC. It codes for CSGRGTRSYEQYF.

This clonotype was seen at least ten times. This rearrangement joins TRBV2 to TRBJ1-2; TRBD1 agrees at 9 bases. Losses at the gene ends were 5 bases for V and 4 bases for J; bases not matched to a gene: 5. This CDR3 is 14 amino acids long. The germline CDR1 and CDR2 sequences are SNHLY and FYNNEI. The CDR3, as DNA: TGTGCCAGCAGTCCCGGGACAGGGTTCTATGGCTACACCTTC. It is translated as CASSPGTGFYGYTF.

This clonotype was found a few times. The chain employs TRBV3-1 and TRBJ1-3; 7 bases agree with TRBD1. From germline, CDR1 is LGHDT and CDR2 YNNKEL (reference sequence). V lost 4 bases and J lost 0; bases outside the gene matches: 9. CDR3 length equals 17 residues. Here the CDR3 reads CASSRRGGRNSGNTIYF. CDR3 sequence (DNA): TGTGCCAGCAGCCGCCGAGGGGGCAGAAACTCTGGAAACACCATATATTTT.